This TCR beta chain was sequenced during a study of cytomegalovirus exposure and HLA in healthy donors. The V segment lost 7 bases and the J segment 3 bases; nucleotides outside the gene matches: 12. The length of the CDR3 is 15 residues. CDR1 is MNHEY, CDR2 SMNVEV, per germline (reference sequence). The PCR ran on 60 Vbeta and 13 Jbeta primers. The data were produced by immunoSEQ multiplex PCR, yet TCRdb's version contains in-frame clones alone and is incomplete. The sample yields 120,000 or so clones, approximately 72% seen once. The chain carries TRBV27 and TRBJ2-7; 7 nucleotides align to TRBD1. The sample taken for sequencing was PBMCs. The clonotype originates from a man aged 18 to 30 in good health and CMV-seronegative. CDR3 amino acids: CASKLGGQHLYEQYF. The CDR3 nucleotides read TGTGCCAGCAAACTTGGGGGACAGCATCTCTACGAGCAGTACTTC.